Below are 17 T cell receptor beta chains sequenced from a single sample in a study of CD8 T cells in Susac syndrome. Reverse transcription used 0.5 to 1 ug RNA and random hexamers. MiXCR was run by TCRdb on the immunoSEQ multiplex PCR reads, yielding one entry per CDR3 protein. Altogether fewer than 200,000 distinct CDR3 sequences are present, approximately 94% being singletons, with the ten largest covering approximately 0.11%. Material for sequencing was CD4+ T cells from PBMCs. These receptors were taken from a human donor with Susac syndrome.

This clonotype occurred a few times. V usage is TRBV12-5 and J usage is TRBJ1-1, with D possibly being TRBD1 (6 bases). V was pared by 2 bases and J by 5 bases, with 9 bases between. The length of the CDR3 is 13 residues. CDR1 is LGHNT and CDR2 is FRNRAP in the germline V gene. DNA for the CDR3: TGTGCTAGTGGTTTGTCTCAGGGGACTGAAGCTTTCTTT. Amino acids: CASGLSQGTEAFF.

The chain carries TRBV6-2 or TRBV6-3 and TRBJ2-1, with D uncertain. Deletions cut 0 bases from V and 10 bases from J, with 10 bases between. CDR1 is MNHEY and CDR2 is SVGEGT in the germline V gene. The CDR3 contains 13 residues. This CDR3 reads CASSYSSGREQFF. In DNA, the CDR3 is TGTGCCAGCAGTTACTCGTCCGGTAGGGAGCAGTTCTTC.

The chain's CDR3 is CASSLGLLGGGYTGELFF. CDR3 nucleotide sequence: TGTGCCAGCAGCTTGGGGCTGTTGGGCGGGGGTTACACCGGGGAGCTGTTTTTT. The chain employs TRBV11-3 and TRBJ2-2; TRBD2 matches 7 bases. This CDR3 has 18 amino acids. The germline V gene has CDR1 SGHNT and CDR2 YENEEA. V dropped 3 bases and J dropped 3; count of bases not matched to a gene: 13.

The chain has TRBV12-3 or TRBV12-4 and TRBJ1-4, with D perhaps matching TRBD1 (6 bases). This CDR3 comprises 15 residues. V dropped 4 bases and J dropped 0 bases, with 9 bases sitting between them. The CDR3 DNA is TGTGCCAGCAGTTGGAGACAGGCAACTAATGAAAAACTGTTTTTT. Encoded protein: CASSWRQATNEKLFF.

V gene TRBV29-1 combines with J gene TRBJ2-5, with 7 positions matching TRBD1. Per germline, CDR1 SQVTM and CDR2 ANQGSEA. The CDR3 contains 12 residues. Trimming at V came to 4 bases and at J to 5 bases, leaving 4 bases not matched to a gene. The CDR3 sequence: CSVAGQAETQYF. CDR3 DNA sequence: TGCAGCGTTGCCGGACAGGCGGAGACCCAGTACTTC.

The rearrangement joins TRBV7-9 to TRBJ1-2; D not resolved. Per germline, CDR1 SEHNR and CDR2 FQNEAQ (reference sequence). This CDR3 has 12 amino acids. V lost 5 bases and J 13 bases, leaving 17 bases between the germline ends. The CDR3 nucleotides read TGTGCCAGCAGCACCGGTTCTCCCGGAAGCACCTTC. Amino acids: CASSTGSPGSTF.

The gene calls are TRBV5-5 and TRBJ1-2; no reliable D call. Germline CDR1 reads SGHKS; CDR2 reads YYEKEE (reference sequence). The CDR3 sequence is 16 residues long. V lost 0 bases and J lost 0, with 12 bases in between. The CDR3 region is CASSLAWERANYGYTF. CDR3 coding DNA: TGTGCCAGCAGCTTGGCCTGGGAGCGAGCTAACTATGGCTACACCTTC.

The chain carries TRBV5-1 and TRBJ1-2, with D perhaps matching TRBD1 (5 bases). V was shortened by 4 bases and J by 1 base, with 17 bases between the two germline ends. Per germline, CDR1 SGHRS and CDR2 YFSETQ. CDR3 size: 16 residues. Here the CDR3 DNA reads TGCGCCAGCAGCCGCGGACAAGACGCCTTTAACTATGGCTACACCTTC. It is translated as CASSRGQDAFNYGYTF.

J is TRBJ2-1 and V is TRBV20-1; 10 bases line up with TRBD1. Germline assignment: CDR1 DFQATT and CDR2 SNEGSKA (reference sequence). Trimming removed 2 bases from V and 9 bases from J; junction bases left unmatched: 10. This CDR3 has 15 amino acids. The CDR3 reads CSARSTGGRGGEQFF. CDR3 bases: TGCAGTGCTAGATCGACAGGGGGCCGGGGTGGTGAGCAGTTCTTC.

The chain joins TRBV18 to TRBJ1-1, with unresolved D. The V gene lost 3 bases and the J gene lost 0 bases, with 14 bases spanning the gap. Germline V CDR1 and CDR2: KGHSH, LQKENI. CDR3 size: 16 residues. This CDR3 is CASSPFDQDMNTEAFF. CDR3 coding DNA: TGTGCCAGCTCACCGTTCGACCAAGACATGAACACTGAAGCTTTCTTT.

V is TRBV5-1 and J is TRBJ2-2; D ambiguous. V was trimmed by 0 bases and J by 5 bases, leaving 8 bases between them. The germline CDR1 and CDR2 sequences are SGHRS and YFSETQ. There are 14 residues in the CDR3. CDR3 amino acids: CASSLDLWTGELFF. The CDR3 nucleotides are TGCGCCAGCAGCTTGGATTTGTGGACCGGGGAGCTGTTTTTT.

The chain is built from TRBV7-9 and TRBJ1-2; tentatively, D is TRBD1 (6 bases). This CDR3 region has 14 residues. Trimming left V 7 bases short and J 3 bases short, with 15 bases between. Germline V CDR1 and CDR2: SEHNR, FQNEAQ (reference sequence). The CDR3 bases are TGTGCCAGCAAACCCTCGGGGGCAGACTATGGCTACACCTTC. This gives the protein CASKPSGADYGYTF.

This rearrangement joins TRBV4-3 to TRBJ2-7; D possibly corresponds to TRBD2 (6 bases). Per the germline V gene, CDR1 is LGHNA and CDR2 is YSLEER. The CDR3 is 17 residues long. V lost 1 base and J 1 base, leaving 17 bases between the germline ends. The CDR3 DNA follows: TGCGCCAGCAGCCAAGCGGGGGAGAGGGGTGGTTCCTACGAGCAGTACTTC. Its translation: CASSQAGERGGSYEQYF.

V is TRBV29-1 and J is TRBJ2-7; 8 nucleotides agree with TRBD1. V was clipped by 6 bases and J by 5 bases; unmatched bases: 9. In germline, CDR1 is SQVTM, CDR2 ANQGSEA. The CDR3 runs to 13 residues. CDR3 residues: CSVRDRTRNEQYF. Here the CDR3 DNA reads TGCAGCGTCCGGGACAGGACTCGGAACGAGCAGTACTTC.

CDR3 sequence: CASSDSRNYEQYF. DNA for the CDR3: TGTGCCAGCAGTGACAGTAGGAACTACGAGCAGTACTTC. The V gene is TRBV28, the J gene TRBJ2-7; the D gene is possibly TRBD1 (5 bases). The V end lost 5 bases, the J end lost 3 bases, and 11 bases lay between the germline ends. Per germline, CDR1 MDHEN and CDR2 SYDVKM. The length of the CDR3 is 13 residues.

This chain connects TRBV20-1 to TRBJ1-5; D is undetermined. CDR1 is DFQATT, CDR2 SNEGSKA, per germline (reference sequence). V lost 4 bases, J lost 2 bases, and 15 bases lay in between. The CDR3 runs 15 residues. CDR3 loop: CSANPEARGNQPQHF. Here the CDR3 DNA reads TGCAGTGCTAACCCGGAGGCAAGAGGCAATCAGCCCCAGCATTTT.

This clonotype showed up just once. V is TRBV4-1 and J is TRBJ2-3, with TRBD2 matching over 7 bases. This CDR3 is 17 amino acids long. Germline V gives CDR1 MGHRA, CDR2 YSYEKL. V lost 0 bases to trimming and J lost 2 bases; unmatched junction nucleotides: 8. The CDR3 nucleotides are TGCGCCAGCAGCCAAGATCGGTGGCGGGGGATCACAGATACGCAGTATTTT. Translation gives CASSQDRWRGITDTQYF.